This is a list of T cell receptor beta chains from one sample in a study of human T cells and chemical hapten exposure. MiXCR, applied by TCRdb to the RACE reads, yields one record per CDR3 protein. The sample shows about 270,000 distinct CDR3 sequences, over 7.5% of them seen only once. The sequences come from whole blood, collected in connection with sensitization to the hapten diphenylcyclopropenone (DPC). The receptors shown here come from a man aged 18-30 years with alopecia areata. Some clones in this sample may be carry-over from other donors' samples. The CDR3 runs from the conserved cysteine through the conserved F or W. D genes are given only for firm matches. Clone size appears in some rows only: once, few, many, or a class for an expanded clone.

TRBV7-2	15	few	TRBJ2-1	NA	TGTGCCAGCAGCTTAGTCTGGGCCATAAACAATGAGCAGTTCTTC	CASSLVWAINNEQFF
TRBV20-1	14	few	TRBJ2-2	NA	TGCAGTGCTAGGTGGACAGCCAACACCGGGGAGCTGTTTTTT	CSARWTANTGELFF
TRBV6-5	14	few	TRBJ1-2	NA	TGTGCCAGCAGCCGAGGGGGGCGCGAGTCTGGCTACACCTTC	CASSRGGRESGYTF
TRBV12-3/TRBV12-4	12	many	TRBJ1-3	NA	TGTGCCAGCAGCCTTGGGGGAAACACCATATATTTT	CASSLGGNTIYF
TRBV7-9	15	NA	TRBJ2-2	NA	TGTGCCAGCAGCTTAAATTCTGCGAACACCGGGGAGCTGTTTTTT	CASSLNSANTGELFF
TRBV7-9	14	NA	TRBJ2-1	NA	TGTGCCAGCAGCTTAGTTGCCAGACTCAATGAGCAGTTCTTC	CASSLVARLNEQFF
TRBV15	15	NA	TRBJ2-5	NA	TGTGCCACCAGCGGGGCGTTCGGGTACCAAGAGACCCAGTACTTC	CATSGAFGYQETQYF
TRBV4-3	15	few	TRBJ1-4	NA	TGCGCCAGCAGCCAAACCGGGATCTATAATGAAAAACTGTTTTTT	CASSQTGIYNEKLFF
TRBV11-2	18	few	TRBJ2-2	NA	TGTGCCAGCAGCTTAGTTTTCCCTACCCAGGCGAACACCGGGGAGCTGTTTTTT	CASSLVFPTQANTGELFF
TRBV2	12	NA	TRBJ2-5	NA	TGTGCCAGCAGTGAGATGGCAGAGACCCAGTACTTC	CASSEMAETQYF
TRBV4-3	15	NA	TRBJ2-3	TRBD1	TGCGCCAGCAGCCAAGATCAGGGGGCTTGGGGTACGCAGTATTTT	CASSQDQGAWGTQYF
TRBV12-3/TRBV12-4	14	few	TRBJ2-2	NA	TGTGCCAGCAAGGGCTCCAGGGAGGCCGGGGAGCTGTTTTTT	CASKGSREAGELFF
TRBV7-9	16	NA	TRBJ1-1	NA	TGTGCCAGCAGCCAGACAGGAGATGGAGTGAACACTGAAGCTTTCTTT	CASSQTGDGVNTEAFF
TRBV10-3	15	NA	TRBJ1-6	TRBD1	TGTGCCATCAGTGATCGGGACAGGGGGCGCTCACCCCTCCACTTT	CAISDRDRGRSPLHF
TRBV29-1	13	few	TRBJ1-1	NA	TGCAGCGTTGATGCCCAGGTGGGCACTGAAGCTTTCTTT	CSVDAQVGTEAFF
TRBV7-9	14	NA	TRBJ2-7	NA	TGTGCCAGCAGCCGGCCGGAGAAGTCCTACGAGCAGTACTTC	CASSRPEKSYEQYF
TRBV6-2/TRBV6-3	16	many	TRBJ2-1	NA	TGTGCCAGCAGCCTCCCCCCGGGGGGCCGTTCCAATGAGCAGTTCTTC	CASSLPPGGRSNEQFF
TRBV12-3/TRBV12-4	14	few	TRBJ1-2	NA	TGTGCCAGCAGTTTAGGCATGGGGTCCTATGGCTACACCTTC	CASSLGMGSYGYTF
TRBV6-2/TRBV6-3	11	many	TRBJ1-2	NA	TGTGCCAGCAGCACCGCCTATGGCTACACCTTC	CASSTAYGYTF
TRBV15	12	many	TRBJ2-1	NA	TGTGCCACCAGCCCCCCAGCCAATGAGCAGTTCTTC	CATSPPANEQFF
TRBV10-1	13	few	TRBJ2-3	NA	TGCGCCAGCAGTGACCCCTTCACAGATACGCAGTATTTT	CASSDPFTDTQYF
TRBV5-1	15	few	TRBJ2-7	NA	TGCGCCAGCAGCCCCTTTGAGGACACCACCTACGAGCAGTACTTC	CASSPFEDTTYEQYF
TRBV6-2/TRBV6-3	23	NA	TRBJ2-5	TRBD2	TGTGCCAGCAGTTACCCGGGCTTTCAGAGGGGCGGGGGTGCATATCATCTCCAAGAGACCCAGTACTTC	CASSYPGFQRGGGAYHLQETQYF
TRBV12-3/TRBV12-4	15	few	TRBJ2-3	TRBD2	TGTGCCAGCAGTTTACCGGGACTAGCGGTGGATACGCAGTATTTT	CASSLPGLAVDTQYF
TRBV12-3/TRBV12-4	16	NA	TRBJ1-1	TRBD1	TGTGCCAGCAGTCCCTCGGGACAGATTAGGAACACTGAAGCTTTCTTT	CASSPSGQIRNTEAFF
TRBV20-1	14	NA	TRBJ2-2	TRBD2	TGCAGTGCTACTCGCGGGGGAACCACCGGGGAGCTGTTTTTT	CSATRGGTTGELFF
TRBV12-3/TRBV12-4	15	many	TRBJ1-2	NA	TGTGCCAGCAGTTTAGGCGACAGGCCTATCTATGGCTACACCTTC	CASSLGDRPIYGYTF
TRBV6-5	16	many	TRBJ1-1	NA	TGTGCCAGCAGAGGACAACCGGGACGGGGGAACACTGAAGCTTTCTTT	CASRGQPGRGNTEAFF
TRBV20-1	15	NA	TRBJ1-3	NA	TGCAGTCTCGCCGGGACACTTGATAAGAGAAACACCATATATTTT	CSLAGTLDKRNTIYF
TRBV6-1	15	NA	TRBJ2-1	TRBD2	TGTGCCAGCAGTGAACTAGCGGGCTCCTACAATGAGCAGTTCTTC	CASSELAGSYNEQFF
TRBV7-9	14	many	TRBJ1-1	TRBD1	TGTGCCAGCAGCGCGCCGGGACAGGCCCCTGAAGCTTTCTTT	CASSAPGQAPEAFF
TRBV28	13	few	TRBJ2-7	TRBD1	TGTGCCAGCAGCCGGACAGGGAGGTACGAGCAGTACTTC	CASSRTGRYEQYF
TRBV3-1	20	NA	TRBJ2-1	NA	TGTGCCAGCAGCCACCCCCCCGAGGCGTCGAGCGGGTCTTCCTACAATGAGCAGTTCTTC	CASSHPPEASSGSSYNEQFF
TRBV5-1	14	NA	TRBJ2-1	TRBD1	TGCGCCAGTATGCCCGGGACAGGGGTTCTTAGAGTGTTCTTC	CASMPGTGVLRVFF
TRBV20-1	13	NA	TRBJ2-2	NA	TGCAGCTCAGGGGATCCGAACACCGGGGAGCTGTTTTTT	CSSGDPNTGELFF
TRBV25-1	17	NA	TRBJ2-1	TRBD2	TGTGCCAGCAGTGAATTAGTAGGGACTAGGTCCTACAATGAGCAGTTCTTC	CASSELVGTRSYNEQFF
TRBV6-5	15	few	TRBJ1-3	NA	TGTGCCAGCAGTCCAGGGGTTAGCACTGGAAACACCATATATTTT	CASSPGVSTGNTIYF
TRBV27	11	NA	TRBJ2-2	NA	TGTGCCAGCAGTTATTACGGGGAGCTGTTTTTT	CASSYYGELFF
TRBV28	15	NA	TRBJ1-6	TRBD1	TGTGCCAGCAGTTTATGGACAGGGCCTAATTCACCCCTCCACTTT	CASSLWTGPNSPLHF
TRBV5-1	16	few	TRBJ2-1	NA	TGCGCCAGCAGCGCGGCAGGGGCCGGATTCTTCGATGAGCAGTTCTTC	CASSAAGAGFFDEQFF
TRBV29-1	14	many	TRBJ2-2	TRBD1	TGCAGCGTGGGGACAGGGGAAGGTGGCGGGGAGCTGTTTTTT	CSVGTGEGGGELFF
TRBV24-1	16	NA	TRBJ2-7	NA	TGTGCCACCAGTGATCCCAGGGGTCTGAGCTCCTACGAGCAGTACTTC	CATSDPRGLSSYEQYF
TRBV9	16	few	TRBJ2-3	TRBD2	TGTGCCAGCAGCGTAGAGCGGGGGCATCACACAGATACGCAGTATTTT	CASSVERGHHTDTQYF
TRBV9	16	many	TRBJ2-7	NA	TGTGCCAGCAGCGTAGGTCCGGTCCTGGGGGCCAACGAGCAGTACTTC	CASSVGPVLGANEQYF
TRBV7-9	16	NA	TRBJ2-2	NA	TGTGCCAGCAGCCTCCGGGACGGACAGAACACCGGGGAGCTGTTTTTT	CASSLRDGQNTGELFF
TRBV5-1	17	few	TRBJ2-3	TRBD1	TGCGCCAGCAGCTCCGCCGGGACAGGGGGCAGGACAGATACGCAGTATTTT	CASSSAGTGGRTDTQYF
TRBV4-3	14	NA	TRBJ2-1	NA	TGCGCCAGCAGCCAAGGGGACATGCGGAATGAGCAGTTCTTC	CASSQGDMRNEQFF
TRBV27	15	NA	TRBJ2-4	NA	TGTGCCAGCAGTTTAATGACACACAGCAAAAACATTCAGTACTTC	CASSLMTHSKNIQYF
TRBV9	14	few	TRBJ2-2	NA	TGTGCCAGCAGCGTTTCTTTAAACACCGGGGAGCTGTTTTTT	CASSVSLNTGELFF
TRBV6-5	12	few	TRBJ1-2	NA	TGTGCCAGCAGCGATCCGATCTATGGCTACACCTTC	CASSDPIYGYTF
TRBV5-1	16	NA	TRBJ2-3	TRBD2	TGCGCCAGCAGCTTTAGCGGGACTAGCAAATCAGATACGCAGTATTTT	CASSFSGTSKSDTQYF
TRBV3-1	19	few	TRBJ2-1	TRBD2	TGTGCCAGCAGCCCACTTGGGGTGGGTAGCGGGGGAGACGACAATGAGCAGTTCTTC	CASSPLGVGSGGDDNEQFF
TRBV9	16	NA	TRBJ2-2	NA	TGTGCCAGCACAATCACCGGGTCCCCCGACACCGGGGAGCTGTTTTTT	CASTITGSPDTGELFF
TRBV11-2	14	many	TRBJ2-4	NA	TGTGCCAGCAGCTTAGTCCGGGAAGGAGACATTCAGTACTTC	CASSLVREGDIQYF
TRBV10-3	15	few	TRBJ2-3	NA	TGTGCCATCAGTGAGTCCCAAGCGCGAGCCGATACGCAGTATTTT	CAISESQARADTQYF
TRBV7-2	15	few	TRBJ1-5	NA	TGTGCCAGCAGCTTAGGGCAGACCTCCGGGCAGCCCCAGCATTTT	CASSLGQTSGQPQHF
TRBV6-2/TRBV6-3	14	few	TRBJ2-2	NA	TGTGCCAGCCGAAACCCCAGGAACACCGGGGAGCTGTTTTTT	CASRNPRNTGELFF
TRBV29-1	13	many	TRBJ1-1	NA	TGCAGCGTGGAACAGGACCCGAACACTGAAGCTTTCTTT	CSVEQDPNTEAFF
TRBV19	16	many	TRBJ2-5	NA	TGTGCCAGTAGTATTAAGTTTAAGACAATCGGAGAGACCCAGTACTTC	CASSIKFKTIGETQYF
TRBV6-2/TRBV6-3	16	few	TRBJ2-1	TRBD1	TGTGCCAGCAGTTCTCACGGGGGGACAGGGGTAAATGAGCAGTTCTTC	CASSSHGGTGVNEQFF